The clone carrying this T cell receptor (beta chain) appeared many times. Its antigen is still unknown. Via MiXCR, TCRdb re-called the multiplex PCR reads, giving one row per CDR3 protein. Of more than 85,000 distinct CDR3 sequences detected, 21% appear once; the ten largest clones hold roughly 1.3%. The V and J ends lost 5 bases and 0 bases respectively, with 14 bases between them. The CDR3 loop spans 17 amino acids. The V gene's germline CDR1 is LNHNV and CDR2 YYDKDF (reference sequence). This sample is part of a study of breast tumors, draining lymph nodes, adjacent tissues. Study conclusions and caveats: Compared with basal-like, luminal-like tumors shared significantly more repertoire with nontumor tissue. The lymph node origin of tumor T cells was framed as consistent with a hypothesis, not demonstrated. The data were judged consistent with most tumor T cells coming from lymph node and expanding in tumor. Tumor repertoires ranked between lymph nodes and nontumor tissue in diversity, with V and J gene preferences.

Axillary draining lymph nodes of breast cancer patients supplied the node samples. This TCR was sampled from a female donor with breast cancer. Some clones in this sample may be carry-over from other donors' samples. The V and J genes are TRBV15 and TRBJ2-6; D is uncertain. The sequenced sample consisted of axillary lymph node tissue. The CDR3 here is CATSPIIPYSGANVLTF. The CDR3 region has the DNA TGTGCCACCAGCCCTATAATCCCTTACTCTGGGGCCAACGTCCTGACTTTC.